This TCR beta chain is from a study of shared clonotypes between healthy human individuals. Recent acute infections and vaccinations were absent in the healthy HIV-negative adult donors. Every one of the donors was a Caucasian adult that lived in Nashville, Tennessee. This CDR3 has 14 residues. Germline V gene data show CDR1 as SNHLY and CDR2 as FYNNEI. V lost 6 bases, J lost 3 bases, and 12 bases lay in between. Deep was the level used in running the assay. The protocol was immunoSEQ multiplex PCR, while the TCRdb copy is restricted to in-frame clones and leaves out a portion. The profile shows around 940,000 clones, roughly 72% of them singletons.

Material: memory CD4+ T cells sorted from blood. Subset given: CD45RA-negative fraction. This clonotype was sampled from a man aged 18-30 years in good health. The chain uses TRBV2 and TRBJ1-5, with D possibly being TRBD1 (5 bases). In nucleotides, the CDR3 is TGTGCCAGCAGGGATAGGGGAAACAATCAGCCCCAGCATTTT. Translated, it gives CASRDRGNNQPQHF.